These 21 T cell receptor beta chains originate from one sample sequenced in a study of graft-versus-host responses after intestinal transplantation. Clones were read by immunoSEQ multiplex PCR, and TCRdb kept only the in-frame ones, dropping some. The sample records tens of thousands of clones, roughly 87% being singletons. The source was PBMCs, collected around 68 days after intestinal transplantation. The receptors were sampled from a human patient who received an intestinal transplant, so some T cells may come from the graft donor.

The genes are TRBV9 and TRBJ2-1; the D is unclear. V lost 1 base and J 4 bases, leaving 12 bases between the germline ends. The germline V gene encodes CDR1 SGDLS and CDR2 YYNGEE. This CDR3 has 15 residues. CDR3 region: CASSVRSTGYNEQFF. DNA for the CDR3: TGTGCCAGCAGCGTAAGGTCAACCGGATACAATGAGCAGTTCTTC.

This chain links TRBV4-3 with TRBJ2-7; possibly TRBD2 for D (6 bases). The CDR3 has 13 amino acids. V was shortened by 4 bases and J by 2 bases, with 9 bases between the two germline ends. Germline V gives CDR1 LGHNA, CDR2 YSLEER. The CDR3 here is CASSPGLTYEQYF. CDR3 coding DNA: TGCGCCAGCAGCCCGGGACTTACCTACGAGCAGTACTTC.

This sequence joins TRBV7-2 and TRBJ2-3, with 11 bases matching TRBD2. V was clipped by 3 bases and J by 5 bases; unmatched bases: 7. The CDR3 sequence is 16 residues long. Germline loops: CDR1 SGHTA, CDR2 FQGNSA. CDR3 amino acids: CASSFVAGGRLDTQYF. DNA for the CDR3: TGTGCCAGCAGCTTTGTAGCGGGGGGGCGATTAGATACGCAGTATTTT.

The chain links TRBV5-4 to TRBJ2-2; 9 positions agree with TRBD2. Germline V gene sequence: CDR1 SGHNT, CDR2 YYREEE (reference sequence). Trimming took 4 bases from V and 7 from J; bases not matched to a gene: 2. The CDR3 consists of 13 residues. The CDR3 here is CASSRTSVGELFF. The CDR3 nucleotides are TGTGCCAGCAGCCGGACTAGCGTCGGGGAGCTGTTTTTT.

The table lists this clone with a few counts. This chain connects TRBV4-3 to TRBJ1-3; D is uncertain. Germline lookup yields CDR1 LGHNA and CDR2 YSLEER. With 0 bases removed from V and 3 bases from J, the gap between germline ends came to 15 bases. CDR3 length equals 17 residues. The CDR3 spells CASSQEKEGRSGNTIYF. DNA of the CDR3: TGCGCCAGCAGCCAAGAAAAGGAAGGGAGAAGTGGAAACACCATATATTTT.

The gene calls are TRBV7-9 and TRBJ1-3; 9 bases match TRBD1. The CDR3 runs 15 residues. Germline CDR1 reads SEHNR; CDR2 reads FQNEAQ (reference sequence). V shed 5 bases and J 3 bases; nucleotides not matched to a gene: 5. The CDR3 reads CASSGTGIFGNTIYF. CDR3 sequence (DNA): TGTGCCAGCAGCGGGACAGGGATCTTTGGAAACACCATATATTTT. Full variable domain (remainder filled in from reference TRBV7-9 and TRBJ1-3): DTGVSQNPRHKITKRGQNVTFRCDPISEHNRLYWYRQTLGQGPEFLTYFQNEAQLEKSRLLSDRFSAERPKGSFSTLEIQRTEQGDSAMYLCASSGTGIFGNTIYFGEGSWLTVV.

The chain links TRBV14 to TRBJ2-1, with 8 bases lining up with TRBD1. The germline gives CDR1 SGHDN, CDR2 FVKESK. The CDR3 is 12 amino acids. V dropped 4 bases and J dropped 10; count of bases not matched to a gene: 3. CDR3 sequence (DNA): TGTGCCAGCAGCCCCTGGACAGGGGAGCAGTTCTTC. It specifies CASSPWTGEQFF.

The chain links TRBV10-3 to TRBJ2-5, with 7 bases matching TRBD1. The CDR3 covers 14 residues. Germline-derived CDR1 and CDR2 are ENHRY and SYGVKD. Trimming took 7 bases from V and 3 from J; bases not matched to a gene: 8. Here the CDR3 DNA reads TGTGCCATCAACACAGGGGAAGCGGAAGAGACCCAGTACTTC. Protein product: CAINTGEAEETQYF.

The rearrangement links TRBV4-3 to TRBJ2-4; weak D call: TRBD2 (5 bases). CDR1 and CDR2 from the germline V gene are LGHNA and YSLEER. V was clipped by 0 bases and J by 6 bases, with 9 bases between them. The CDR3 covers 14 residues. The CDR3 DNA is TGCGCCAGCAGCCAAGATGGAGGCGGAAACATTCAGTACTTC. As protein: CASSQDGGGNIQYF.

The chain has TRBV6-6 and TRBJ1-1; D might be TRBD1 (6 bases). Trimming pared 6 bases from V and 1 base from J, leaving 12 bases between. The CDR3 loop spans 14 amino acids. Germline V gene data show CDR1 as MNHNY and CDR2 as SVGAGI (reference sequence). The CDR3 DNA is TGTGCCAGCAGGACAGGTGGCCAGAACACTGAAGCTTTCTTT. Translation gives CASRTGGQNTEAFF.

The genes are TRBV11-3 and TRBJ2-2; D possibly uses TRBD1 or TRBD2 (6 bases each). Germline assignment: CDR1 SGHNT and CDR2 YENEEA. V was cut by 8 bases and J by 6 bases, with 16 bases left in between. This CDR3 spans 14 amino acids. The CDR3 loop reads CASGGHQVPGELFF. The DNA for the CDR3 is TGTGCCAGCGGGGGGCATCAGGTCCCCGGGGAGCTGTTTTTT.

The gene calls are TRBV11-2 and TRBJ2-7, with 7 bases matching TRBD1. CDR3 length equals 15 residues. Per the germline V gene, CDR1 is SGHAT and CDR2 is FQNNGV. The trim removed 1 base at V and 0 bases at J, leaving 3 bases unmatched. The CDR3 nucleotides read TGTGCCAGCAGCTTAGGGGGGACAGTCTCCTACGAGCAGTACTTC. Translated, it gives CASSLGGTVSYEQYF.

The genes are TRBV7-2 and TRBJ2-7; D is perhaps TRBD1 (7 bases). The CDR3 totals 16 residues. Trimming shortened V by 2 bases and J by 2 bases, and 16 bases separated the two germline ends. The germline gives CDR1 SGHTA, CDR2 FQGNSA. The CDR3 is CASSLKGGTVPYEQYF. In nucleotides, the CDR3 is TGTGCCAGCAGCTTAAAAGGGGGGACAGTTCCCTACGAGCAGTACTTC.

The chain uses TRBV7-9 and TRBJ2-3; 7 bases fit TRBD2. CDR1 and CDR2 from the germline V gene are SEHNR and FQNEAQ (reference sequence). The junction had 7 bases not matched to a gene; V was cut back by 4 bases and J by 6 bases. The CDR3 runs 14 residues. This CDR3 is CASSSRGSGDTQYF. CDR3 bases: TGTGCCAGCAGCTCCCGGGGTAGCGGGGATACGCAGTATTTT.

The chain has TRBV7-2 and TRBJ1-2; the D gene is possibly TRBD1 (6 bases). This CDR3 is built from 15 residues. V was shortened by 4 bases and J by 6 bases, with 18 bases between the two germline ends. Germline lookup yields CDR1 SGHTA and CDR2 FQGNSA. CDR3 loop: CASSWVAGGRDGYTF. The CDR3 DNA sequence: TGTGCCAGCAGCTGGGTAGCGGGGGGCCGGGATGGCTACACCTTC. The variable domain in full, completed from reference TRBV7-2 and TRBJ1-2, reads GAGVSQSPSNKVTEKGKDVELRCDPISGHTALYWYRQSLGQGLEFLIYFQGNSAPDKSGLPSDRFSAERTGGSVSTLTIQRTQQEDSAVYLCASSWVAGGRDGYTFGSGTRLTVV.

The chain is built from TRBV6-5 and TRBJ2-7; perhaps TRBD1 as D (6 bases). CDR3 length: 14 amino acids. Germline V gene data show CDR1 as MNHEY and CDR2 as SVGAGI. V shed 6 bases and J shed 2 bases, with 14 bases lying between them. For the CDR3, the DNA is TGTGCCAGCAGGACAGGTGGCCCGCCCTACGAGCAGTACTTC. Its translation: CASRTGGPPYEQYF.

The rearrangement joins TRBV19 to TRBJ2-1, with D possibly matching TRBD2 (6 bases). The CDR3 sequence is 16 residues long. CDR1 is LNHDA, CDR2 SQIVND, per germline (reference sequence). V lost 3 bases and J 4 bases, leaving 16 bases between the germline ends. CDR3 DNA: TGTGCCAGTAGTATTAGTGCAGGAGGGGTATACAATGAGCAGTTCTTC. Its translation is CASSISAGGVYNEQFF.

The chain joins TRBV6-1 to TRBJ2-7; a possible D gene is TRBD1 (7 bases). Germline values: CDR1 MNHNS, CDR2 SASEGT. This CDR3 spans 14 amino acids. V lost 6 bases and J lost 3, with 15 bases in between. The CDR3 sequence is CASRGGQSFYEQYF. CDR3 bases: TGTGCCAGCAGGGGGGGACAGTCCTTCTACGAGCAGTACTTC.

J is TRBJ2-3 and V is TRBV2, with TRBD2 matching over 13 bases. The ends lost 6 bases at V and 3 bases at J; junction bases unmatched: 12. Looked up from germline, CDR1 is SNHLY and CDR2 is FYNNEI. There are 18 residues in the CDR3. The CDR3 nucleotides are TGTGCCAGCAGCCCCGGTCGACTAGCGGGGGGTAGAACAGATACGCAGTATTTT. Protein: CASSPGRLAGGRTDTQYF.

The chain employs TRBV5-4 and TRBJ1-2; D is unresolved. The CDR3 spans 13 residues. From germline, CDR1 is SGHNT and CDR2 YYREEE (reference sequence). The germline V and J ends were trimmed by 4 bases and 2 bases, with 9 bases remaining between them. The CDR3, as DNA: TGTGCCAGCAGCCTGCCCACAAACTATGGCTACACCTTC. This translates into CASSLPTNYGYTF.

V and J are TRBV9 and TRBJ1-1; perhaps TRBD1 as D (6 bases). The germline V and J ends were trimmed by 6 bases and 6 bases, with 12 bases remaining between them. The CDR3 consists of 12 residues. The germline V gene has CDR1 SGDLS and CDR2 YYNGEE. CDR3 sequence: CASTQGGPEAFF. The DNA for the CDR3 is TGTGCCAGCACCCAAGGGGGTCCTGAAGCTTTCTTT.